One and the same sample provided the 9 T cell receptor beta chains below, sequenced in a study of OX40 agonist ivuxolimab in advanced cancers. Clones were read by immunoSEQ multiplex PCR, and TCRdb kept only the in-frame ones, dropping some. The sample has tens of thousands of clones, about four fifths seen once. The material sequenced was CD4+ or CD8+ T cells sorted from blood, taken in a trial of the OX40 agonist ivuxolimab. Receptors originate from an adult with an advanced solid tumor such as melanoma, head and neck, liver or kidney cancer.

The chain uses TRBV15 and TRBJ2-7; the D is unclear. Germline CDR1 reads LNHNV; CDR2 reads YYDKDF (reference sequence). V was cut by 0 bases and J by 7 bases, with 7 bases left in between. The CDR3 has 12 residues. The CDR3 reads CATSREVGEQYF. CDR3 DNA: TGTGCCACCAGCAGAGAAGTAGGGGAGCAGTACTTC.

This clone came up once. The chain employs TRBV20-1 and TRBJ2-5; no firm D call. This CDR3 contains 11 residues. The ends were cut back, 3 bases at V and 5 bases at J, with 7 bases in the middle. CDR1 and CDR2 (germline): DFQATT, SNEGSKA (reference sequence). CDR3 loop: CSASSAETQYF. DNA for the CDR3: TGCAGTGCTAGTTCTGCGGAGACCCAGTACTTC.

The V gene is TRBV5-1, the J gene TRBJ2-1; 13 positions agree with TRBD2. This CDR3 comprises 15 residues. V was pared by 4 bases and J by 7 bases, with 5 bases of the junction left unmatched. Germline lookup yields CDR1 SGHRS and CDR2 YFSETQ. The CDR3 DNA is TGCGCCAGCAGCCCCGGGACTAGCGGGGAGAATGAGCAGTTCTTC. Encoded protein: CASSPGTSGENEQFF.

The gene calls are TRBV28 and TRBJ1-1; no definite D call. Trimming removed 3 bases from V and 4 bases from J, with 21 bases in between. The CDR3 runs to 17 residues. Germline V gives CDR1 MDHEN, CDR2 SYDVKM. This CDR3 reads CASSFNGAVGEGTEAFF. Written as DNA, the CDR3 is TGTGCCAGCAGTTTTAACGGAGCTGTGGGTGAAGGCACTGAAGCTTTCTTT.

The V and J genes are TRBV6-6 and TRBJ1-2; D may be TRBD1 (5 bases). In germline, CDR1 is MNHNY, CDR2 SVGAGI (reference sequence). The CDR3 loop spans 14 amino acids. V shed 2 bases and J shed 5 bases, with 12 bases lying between them. CDR3 DNA sequence: TGTGCCAGCAGTTACCAGACAGTCCCTTATGGCTACACCTTC. As protein: CASSYQTVPYGYTF.

The chain uses TRBV7-2 and TRBJ1-2; D gene ambiguous. CDR3 length: 14 amino acids. The germline V and J ends were trimmed by 5 bases and 2 bases, with 12 bases remaining between them. Germline values: CDR1 SGHTA, CDR2 FQGNSA. The CDR3 DNA sequence: TGTGCCAGCAGCCCTGGACGGGCGAACTATGGCTACACCTTC. This sequence encodes CASSPGRANYGYTF.

This clone appeared a single time. This rearrangement joins TRBV6-5 to TRBJ2-7; D could derive from TRBD1 or TRBD2 (5 bases each). CDR3 size: 12 residues. Deletions cut 9 bases from V and 6 bases from J, with 15 bases between. Per germline, CDR1 MNHEY and CDR2 SVGAGI. The CDR3 bases are TGTGCCAGTTACACAATTGGGGGCGAGCAGTACTTC. This sequence encodes CASYTIGGEQYF.

V and J are TRBV10-1 and TRBJ1-1, with D unclear. The V gene lost 2 bases and the J gene lost 7 bases, with 8 bases spanning the gap. This CDR3 has 12 amino acids. Germline V gives CDR1 WNHNN, CDR2 SYGVQD (reference sequence). This CDR3 reads CASSELDGEAFF. The CDR3 coding sequence is TGCGCCAGCAGTGAGCTGGACGGTGAAGCTTTCTTT.

The J gene is TRBJ1-2, the V gene TRBV7-9; unclear D gene. The germline V gene encodes CDR1 SEHNR and CDR2 FQNEAQ (reference sequence). This CDR3 is built from 16 residues. Trimming took off 5 bases at V and 3 bases at J, with 19 bases between the two ends. For the CDR3, the DNA is TGTGCCAGCAGCCCCGCGGGTAGGGAGATCCACTATGGCTACACCTTC. This translates into CASSPAGREIHYGYTF.